A single sample gave rise to the 13 T cell receptor beta chains below, sequenced in a study of cytomegalovirus exposure and HLA in healthy donors. PCR primers comprised 60 Vbeta and 13 Jbeta primers. The repertoire was sequenced with immunoSEQ multiplex PCR; TCRdb's copy has only in-frame clones and lacks some. The sample lists 130,000 to 150,000 clones, more than 75% occurring once. The source material was PBMCs. These receptors originate from a female donor in good health and CMV-seronegative.

This rearrangement joins TRBV11-3 to TRBJ1-1, with 9 bases fitting TRBD1. The CDR3 length is 16 residues. After removal of 1 base from V and 1 base from J, the junction contained 4 bases not matched to a gene. The V gene's germline CDR1 is SGHNT and CDR2 YENEEA. CDR3 bases: TGTGCCAGCAGCTTAGCTGGGACAGGGTGGAACACTGAAGCTTTCTTT. Translated, it gives CASSLAGTGWNTEAFF.

The DNA of the CDR3 is TGCGCCAGCAGCCAAGCCTGGGCCCAGACGAATGAGCAGTTCTTC. Protein sequence: CASSQAWAQTNEQFF. This chain uses TRBV4-1 with TRBJ2-1; no clear D gene. Trimming removed 1 base at V and 7 bases at J, with 14 bases between. The CDR3 is 15 residues long. Germline V gene data show CDR1 as MGHRA and CDR2 as YSYEKL.

The chain carries TRBV2 and TRBJ1-3; no clear D. This CDR3 region has 13 residues. Between the trimmed V and J ends, which lost 5 bases and 4 bases, there was a span of 9 bases. Germline V gene sequence: CDR1 SNHLY, CDR2 FYNNEI. CDR3 sequence reads: CASSPAEGNTIYF. The DNA of the CDR3 is TGTGCCAGCAGTCCCGCGGAGGGAAACACCATATATTTT. The complete variable domain, with remaining parts taken from reference TRBV2 and TRBJ1-3, reads EPEVTQTPSHQVTQMGQEVILRCVPISNHLYFYWYRQILGQKVEFLVSFYNNEISEKSEIFDDQFSVERPDGSNFTLKIRSTKLEDSAMYFCASSPAEGNTIYFGEGSWLTVV.

The J gene is TRBJ1-3, the V gene TRBV30; D remains unclear. Germline-derived CDR1 and CDR2 are GTSNPN and SVGIG (reference sequence). This CDR3 has 14 amino acids. The V end lost 2 bases, the J end lost 4 bases, and 12 bases lay between the germline ends. CDR3 region: CAWSPDGRGNTIYF. CDR3 DNA sequence: TGTGCCTGGAGTCCGGACGGGAGAGGAAACACCATATATTTT.

The chain uses TRBV5-5 and TRBJ1-5; no definite D call. The length of the CDR3 is 15 residues. The germline V gene encodes CDR1 SGHKS and CDR2 YYEKEE (reference sequence). The V and J ends lost 4 bases and 2 bases respectively, with 13 bases between them. For the CDR3, the DNA is TGTGCCAGCAGCCCGGCGGTCCACGGCAATCAGCCCCAGCATTTT. Encoded protein: CASSPAVHGNQPQHF.

The chain combines TRBV4-3 with TRBJ2-7; the match to TRBD2 covers 11 bases. Trimming removed 4 bases from V and 3 bases from J; junction bases left unmatched: 5. The CDR3 runs to 15 residues. The germline CDR1 and CDR2 sequences are LGHNA and YSLEER. Here the CDR3 DNA reads TGCGCCAGCAGCCCGACTAGCGGGAACATCTACGAGCAGTACTTC. Amino acid sequence: CASSPTSGNIYEQYF.

The rearrangement links TRBV4-3 to TRBJ2-3, with a possible D match to TRBD1 (6 bases). The CDR3 extends over 15 amino acids. Trimming stripped 0 bases from V and 1 base from J, with 8 bases between. Germline V gene lookup returns CDR1 LGHNA and CDR2 YSLEER. As DNA, the CDR3 is TGCGCCAGCAGCCAAGATCGACAGGGCACAGATACGCAGTATTTT. Its translation: CASSQDRQGTDTQYF.

In this sample, this clone turned up many times. One junction end does not reproduce the germline sequence, and a read error may be involved. The chain links TRBV7-7 to TRBJ2-7; 9 bases line up with TRBD1. CDR3 length: 13 amino acids. Germline CDR1 is SSHAT and CDR2 is FNYEAQ (reference sequence). The CDR3 protein is CASSQQTGGEQYF. Written as DNA, the CDR3 is TGTGCTAGCAGCCAACAGACAGGGGGTGAGCAGTACTTC.

This clone was counted between two and nine times. The junction shows a germline mismatch at one end, possibly a read error. The chain employs TRBV2 and TRBJ1-4; 7 bases are a match to TRBD1. The CDR3 contains 11 residues. The germline gives CDR1 SNHLY, CDR2 FYNNEI. The CDR3 DNA sequence: TGTGCCAGCAGGGAGGACAGGATCGGAATTTTT. Translating it yields CASREDRIGIF.

The chain is built from TRBV19 and TRBJ1-6; a weak D match, TRBD1 (5 bases). Germline V gene lookup returns CDR1 LNHDA and CDR2 SQIVND (reference sequence). CDR3 length equals 12 residues. The V gene lost 8 bases and the J gene lost 3 bases, with 5 bases spanning the gap. This CDR3 is CASGHYNSPLHF. CDR3 bases: TGTGCCAGTGGACACTATAATTCACCCCTCCACTTT.

This chain links TRBV27 with TRBJ2-1; tentative D call: TRBD1 (5 bases). CDR1 MNHEY and CDR2 SMNVEV come from the germline V gene (reference sequence). The CDR3 length is 15 residues. V was cut by 5 bases and J by 1 base, with 12 bases left in between. The CDR3 sequence is CASSPDSPSYNEQFF. CDR3 in DNA: TGTGCCAGCAGTCCCGACAGCCCTTCCTACAATGAGCAGTTCTTC.

J is TRBJ1-2 and V is TRBV12-5; the D is unclear. Germline loops: CDR1 LGHNT, CDR2 FRNRAP. The CDR3 spans 12 residues. The V gene lost 3 bases and the J gene lost 0 bases, with 2 bases spanning the gap. The DNA for the CDR3 is TGTGCTAGTGGTTTCTCTAACTATGGCTACACCTTC. This translates into CASGFSNYGYTF.

The chain joins TRBV5-4 to TRBJ2-2; TRBD1 agrees at 7 bases. The junction had 3 bases not matched to a gene; V was cut back by 3 bases and J by 7 bases. Germline V gene lookup returns CDR1 SGHNT and CDR2 YYREEE (reference sequence). The CDR3 loop spans 13 amino acids. CDR3 region: CASSSTGNGELFF. For the CDR3, the DNA is TGTGCCAGCAGCTCGACAGGGAACGGGGAGCTGTTTTTT.